The 5 T cell receptor beta chains given below trace back to one sample, sequenced in a study of T-cell reconstitution after alpha-beta-depleted transplantation in children. It was with unique molecular identifiers that the TCRbeta library was prepared. TCRdb re-called the PCR reads with MiXCR, one entry per CDR3 protein. The sample shows 350,000 to 450,000 distinct CDR3 sequences, around 21% of them seen only once. Sequencing was performed on PBMCs from the stem cell graft donor, taken from the stem cell graft. The receptors stem from a human donor who donated a stem cell graft to a child with acute myeloid leukemia.

This clonotype was found a few times. The chain is built from TRBV12-3 or TRBV12-4 and TRBJ1-5; D is ambiguous. CDR3 length: 12 amino acids. The V gene lost 3 bases and the J gene lost 7 bases, with 7 bases spanning the gap. The DNA of the CDR3 is TGTGCCAGCAGTTTTGTCCCCCAGCCCCAGCATTTT. Translating gives CASSFVPQPQHF.

This chain links TRBV21-1 with TRBJ2-1. TRBV21-1 is flagged as a pseudogene. CDR3 length equals 17 residues. CDR3: CASSKVGNRTFYNEQFF. CDR3 DNA sequence: TGTGCCAGCAGCAAAGTAGGTAACAGAACCTTCTACAATGAGCAGTTCTTC.

The chain has TRBV29-1 and TRBJ1-1; perhaps TRBD1 as D (5 bases). This CDR3 is built from 13 residues. V dropped 3 bases and J dropped 3 bases, with 11 bases sitting between them. The germline CDR1 and CDR2 sequences are SQVTM and ANQGSEA. The CDR3 reads CSVERGRDTEAFF. CDR3 in DNA: TGCAGCGTTGAGAGGGGACGTGACACTGAAGCTTTCTTT.

This clonotype was seen a few times. The genes are TRBV20-1 and TRBJ2-6; 7 bases line up with TRBD2. V lost 4 bases and J lost 2; bases outside the gene matches: 5. This CDR3 comprises 15 residues. Per germline, CDR1 DFQATT and CDR2 SNEGSKA (reference sequence). This chain's CDR3 is CSATAGETGANVLTF. The CDR3 coding sequence is TGCAGTGCTACTGCGGGAGAGACTGGGGCCAACGTCCTGACTTTC.

This rearrangement joins TRBV6-6 to TRBJ2-2; D gene unclear. CDR1 and CDR2 from the germline V gene are MNHNY and SVGAGI (reference sequence). V dropped 8 bases and J dropped 7 bases, with 14 bases sitting between them. The CDR3 consists of 13 residues. This CDR3 is CASRPRTDGELFF. Written as DNA, the CDR3 is TGTGCCAGCCGCCCGCGGACGGACGGGGAGCTGTTTTTT.